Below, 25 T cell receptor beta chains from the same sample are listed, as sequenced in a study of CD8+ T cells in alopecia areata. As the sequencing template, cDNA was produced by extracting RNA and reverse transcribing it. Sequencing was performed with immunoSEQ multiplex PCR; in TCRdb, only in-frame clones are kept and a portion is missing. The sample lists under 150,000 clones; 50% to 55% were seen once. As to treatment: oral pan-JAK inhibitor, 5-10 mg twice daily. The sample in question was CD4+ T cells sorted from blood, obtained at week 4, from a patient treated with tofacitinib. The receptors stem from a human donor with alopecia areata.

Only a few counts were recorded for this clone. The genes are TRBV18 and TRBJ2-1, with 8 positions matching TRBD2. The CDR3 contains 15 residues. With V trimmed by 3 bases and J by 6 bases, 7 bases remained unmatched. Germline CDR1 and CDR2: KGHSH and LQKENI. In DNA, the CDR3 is TGTGCCAGCTCACCGCGCGGGGGGCCGGTCAATGAGCAGTTCTTC. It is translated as CASSPRGGPVNEQFF.

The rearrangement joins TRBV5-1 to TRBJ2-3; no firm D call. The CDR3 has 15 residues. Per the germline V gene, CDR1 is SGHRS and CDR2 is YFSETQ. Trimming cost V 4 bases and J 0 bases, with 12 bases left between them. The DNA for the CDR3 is TGCGCCAGCAGCAAAACGCCCTCGAGCACAGATACGCAGTATTTT. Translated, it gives CASSKTPSSTDTQYF.

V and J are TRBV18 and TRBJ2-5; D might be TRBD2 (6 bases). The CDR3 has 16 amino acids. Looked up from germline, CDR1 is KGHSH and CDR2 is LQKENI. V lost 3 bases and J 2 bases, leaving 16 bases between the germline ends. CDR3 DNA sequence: TGTGCCAGCTCACCCGAGCTCGCGGGGTATCAAGAGACCCAGTACTTC. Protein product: CASSPELAGYQETQYF.

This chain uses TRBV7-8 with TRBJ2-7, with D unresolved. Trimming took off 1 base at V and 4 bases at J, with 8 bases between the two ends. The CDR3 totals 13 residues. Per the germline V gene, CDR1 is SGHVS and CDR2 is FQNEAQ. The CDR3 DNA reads TGTGCCAGCAGCTTAGGAGTTTGGTACGAGCAGTACTTC. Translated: CASSLGVWYEQYF.

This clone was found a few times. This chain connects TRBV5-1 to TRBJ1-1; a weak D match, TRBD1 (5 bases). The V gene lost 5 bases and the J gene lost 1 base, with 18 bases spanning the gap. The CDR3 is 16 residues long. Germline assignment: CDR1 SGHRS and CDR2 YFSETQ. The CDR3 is CASRAGSGGRNTEAFF. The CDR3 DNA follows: TGCGCCAGCAGAGCGGGTAGTGGGGGGAGGAACACTGAAGCTTTCTTT.

The CDR3 here is CASRGTGGTYEQYF. CDR3 DNA: TGTGCCAGCAGGGGGACAGGAGGAACCTACGAGCAGTACTTC. The gene calls are TRBV27 and TRBJ2-7; 8 nucleotides match TRBD1. V lost 6 bases, J lost 2 bases, and 6 bases stayed unmatched. Germline-derived CDR1 and CDR2 are MNHEY and SMNVEV (reference sequence). The CDR3 loop spans 14 amino acids.

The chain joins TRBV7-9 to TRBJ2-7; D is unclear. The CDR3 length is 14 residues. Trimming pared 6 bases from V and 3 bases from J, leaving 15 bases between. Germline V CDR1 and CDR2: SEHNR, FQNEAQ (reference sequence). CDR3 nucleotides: TGTGCCAGCAGTAAGACCGACCTTCGCTACGAGCAGTACTTC. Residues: CASSKTDLRYEQYF.

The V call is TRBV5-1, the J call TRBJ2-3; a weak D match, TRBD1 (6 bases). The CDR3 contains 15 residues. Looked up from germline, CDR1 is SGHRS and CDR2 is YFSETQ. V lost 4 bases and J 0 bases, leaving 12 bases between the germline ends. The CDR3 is CASSRTATSTDTQYF. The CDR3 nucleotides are TGCGCCAGCAGCAGGACAGCTACAAGCACAGATACGCAGTATTTT.

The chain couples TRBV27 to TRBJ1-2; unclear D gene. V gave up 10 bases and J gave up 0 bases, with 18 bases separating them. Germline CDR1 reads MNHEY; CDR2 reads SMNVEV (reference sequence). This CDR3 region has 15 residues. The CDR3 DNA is TGTGCCACCCAACCCTCCGGGCGGCCTAACTATGGCTACACCTTC. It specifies CATQPSGRPNYGYTF.

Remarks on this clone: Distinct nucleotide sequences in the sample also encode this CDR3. The CDR3 nucleotides are TGTGCCAGCAGCCCACGGGACAGCTCCTACGAGCAGTACTTC. It encodes CASSPRDSSYEQYF. The chain has TRBV7-9 and TRBJ2-7; 7 positions agree with TRBD1. Germline CDR1 reads SEHNR; CDR2 reads FQNEAQ (reference sequence). This CDR3 is built from 14 residues. The trim removed 5 bases at V and 0 bases at J, leaving 4 bases unmatched.

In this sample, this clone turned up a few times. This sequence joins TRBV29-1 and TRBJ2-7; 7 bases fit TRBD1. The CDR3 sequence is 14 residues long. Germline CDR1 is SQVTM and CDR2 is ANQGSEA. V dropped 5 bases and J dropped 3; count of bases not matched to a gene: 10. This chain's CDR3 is CSVQQGLGNYEQYF. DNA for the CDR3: TGCAGCGTTCAACAGGGGCTCGGGAACTACGAGCAGTACTTC.

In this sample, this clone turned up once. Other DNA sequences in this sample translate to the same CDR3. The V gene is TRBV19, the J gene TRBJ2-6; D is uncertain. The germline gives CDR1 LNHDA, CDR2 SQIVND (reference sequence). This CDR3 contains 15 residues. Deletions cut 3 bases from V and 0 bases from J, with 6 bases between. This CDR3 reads CASSIPGSGANVLTF. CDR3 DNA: TGTGCCAGTAGTATCCCAGGCTCTGGGGCCAACGTCCTGACTTTC.

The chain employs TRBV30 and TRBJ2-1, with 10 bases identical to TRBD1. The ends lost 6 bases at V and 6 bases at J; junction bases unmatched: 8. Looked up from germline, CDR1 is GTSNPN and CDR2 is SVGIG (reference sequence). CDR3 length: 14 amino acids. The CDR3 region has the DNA TGTGCCTGCCCCTCGGGACAGGGGATCAATGAGCAGTTCTTC. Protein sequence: CACPSGQGINEQFF.

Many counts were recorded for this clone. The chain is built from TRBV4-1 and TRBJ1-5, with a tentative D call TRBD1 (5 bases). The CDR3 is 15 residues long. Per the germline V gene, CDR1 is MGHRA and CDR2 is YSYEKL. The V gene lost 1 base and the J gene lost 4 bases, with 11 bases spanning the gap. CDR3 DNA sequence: TGCGCCAGCAGCCAAGGTCTACAGGTTAATCAGCCCCAGCATTTT. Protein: CASSQGLQVNQPQHF.

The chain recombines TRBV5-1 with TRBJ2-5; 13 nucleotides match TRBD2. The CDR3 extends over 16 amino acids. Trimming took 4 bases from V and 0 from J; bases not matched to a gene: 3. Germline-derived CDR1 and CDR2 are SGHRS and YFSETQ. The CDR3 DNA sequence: TGCGCCAGCAGCCTGGGGACTAGCGGGGACCAAGAGACCCAGTACTTC. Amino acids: CASSLGTSGDQETQYF.

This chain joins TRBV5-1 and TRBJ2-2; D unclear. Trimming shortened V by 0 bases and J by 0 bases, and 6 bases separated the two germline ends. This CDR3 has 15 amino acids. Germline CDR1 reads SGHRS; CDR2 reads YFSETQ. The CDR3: CASSLDRANTGELFF. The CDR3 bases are TGCGCCAGCAGCTTGGACCGCGCGAACACCGGGGAGCTGTTTTTT.

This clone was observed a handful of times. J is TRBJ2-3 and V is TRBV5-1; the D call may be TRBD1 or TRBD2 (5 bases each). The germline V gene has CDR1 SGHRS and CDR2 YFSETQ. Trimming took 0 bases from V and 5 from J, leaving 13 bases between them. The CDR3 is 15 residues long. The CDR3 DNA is TGCGCCAGCAGCTTGGCTGGGGGAACGCAAGATACGCAGTATTTT. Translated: CASSLAGGTQDTQYF.

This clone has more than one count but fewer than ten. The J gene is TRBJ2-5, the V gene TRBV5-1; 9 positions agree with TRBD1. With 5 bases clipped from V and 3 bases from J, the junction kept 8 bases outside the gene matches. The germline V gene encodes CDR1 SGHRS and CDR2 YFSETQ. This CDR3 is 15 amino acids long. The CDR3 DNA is TGCGCCAGCAGAGCTGCCGGGACAGGGAAAGAGACCCAGTACTTC. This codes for CASRAAGTGKETQYF.

CDR3: CASSSPAGGYNEQFF. For the CDR3, the DNA is TGTGCCAGCAGCTCACCAGCGGGAGGGTACAATGAGCAGTTCTTC. The V and J genes are TRBV7-9 and TRBJ2-1, with 10 bases identical to TRBD2. Germline V gives CDR1 SEHNR, CDR2 FQNEAQ (reference sequence). The CDR3 contains 15 residues. V shed 4 bases, J shed 4 bases, and the junction held 4 bases outside the gene matches.

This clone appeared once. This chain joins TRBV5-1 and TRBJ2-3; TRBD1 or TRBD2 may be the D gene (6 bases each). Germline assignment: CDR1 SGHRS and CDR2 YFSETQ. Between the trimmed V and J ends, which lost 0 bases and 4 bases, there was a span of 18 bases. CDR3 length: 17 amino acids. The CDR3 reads CASSLAGGGQVADTQYF. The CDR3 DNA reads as TGCGCCAGCAGCTTGGCCGGAGGGGGTCAAGTCGCAGATACGCAGTATTTT.

In DNA, the CDR3 is TGTGCCTGGAGTGTAGGCGGGGTGTCAACTAATGAAAAACTGTTTTTT. Residues: CAWSVGGVSTNEKLFF. The V and J genes are TRBV30 and TRBJ1-4; D is undetermined. Per the germline V gene, CDR1 is GTSNPN and CDR2 is SVGIG (reference sequence). The CDR3 runs 16 residues. Trimming pared 0 bases from V and 0 bases from J, leaving 11 bases between. Combining the CDR3 with reference TRBV30 and TRBJ1-4 gives the whole variable domain SQTIHQWPATLVQPVGSPLSLECTVEGTSNPNLYWYRQAAGRGLQLLFYSVGIGQISSEVPQNLSASRPQDRQFILSSKKLLLSDSGFYLCAWSVGGVSTNEKLFFGSGTQLSVL.

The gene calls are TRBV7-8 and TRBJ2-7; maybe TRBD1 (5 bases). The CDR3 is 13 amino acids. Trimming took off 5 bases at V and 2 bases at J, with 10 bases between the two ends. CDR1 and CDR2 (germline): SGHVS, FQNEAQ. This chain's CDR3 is CASSRTIAYEQYF. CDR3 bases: TGTGCCAGCAGCCGGACAATAGCCTACGAGCAGTACTTC.

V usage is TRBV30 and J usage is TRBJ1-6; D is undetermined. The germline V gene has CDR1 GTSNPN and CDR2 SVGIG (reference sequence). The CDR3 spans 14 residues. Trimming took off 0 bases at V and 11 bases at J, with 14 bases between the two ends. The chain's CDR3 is CAWSVRVQPAPLHF. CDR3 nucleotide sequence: TGTGCCTGGAGTGTAAGGGTCCAGCCGGCACCCCTCCACTTT.

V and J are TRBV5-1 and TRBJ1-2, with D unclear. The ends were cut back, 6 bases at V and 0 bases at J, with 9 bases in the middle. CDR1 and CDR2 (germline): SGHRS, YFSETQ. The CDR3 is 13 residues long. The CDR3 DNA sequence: TGCGCCAGCACGAATGAAGCTAACTATGGCTACACCTTC. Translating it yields CASTNEANYGYTF.

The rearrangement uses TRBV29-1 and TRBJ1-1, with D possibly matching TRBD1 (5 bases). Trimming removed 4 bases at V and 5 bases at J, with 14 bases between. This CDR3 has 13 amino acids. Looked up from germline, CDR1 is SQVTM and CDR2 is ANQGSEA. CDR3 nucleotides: TGCAGCGTTGCCCTGGGGGGAGGTACTGAAGCTTTCTTT. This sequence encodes CSVALGGGTEAFF.